The entry below describes one T cell receptor (beta chain). Its antigen remains unidentified. The data belong to a study of regulatory T cells in long-lasting Graves disease. Findings and limits, study-wide: Persistent-disease Graves' patients showed less TCR diversity than new cases. Thyroid tissue was not studied; only peripheral blood was.

Noted time point: newly diagnosed GD, antithyroid drugs for less than 3 months. RNA from PBMCs was the source of the TCR library. Relying on iRepertoire HTBI primers and Arm-PCR of CDR3 regions, the team built TCR beta libraries. TCRdb itself ran the multiplex PCR reads through MiXCR, one entry per CDR3 protein. The profile shows more than 300,000 distinct CDR3 sequences, around 16% of them singletons. V gave up 10 bases and J gave up 9 bases, with 15 bases separating them. The length of the CDR3 is 12 residues. Germline loops: CDR1 LNHDA, CDR2 SQIVND (reference sequence). Here the sequenced sample was peripheral blood mononuclear cells (PBMCs), taken at new diagnosis, from a patient treated with antithyroid drugs. The receptor was derived from a female donor with Graves disease. The chain is built from TRBV19 and TRBJ2-2; maybe TRBD1 (6 bases). The CDR3 protein is CATDSTGRELFF. The CDR3 DNA follows: TGTGCCACGGACAGCACTGGCAGGGAGCTGTTTTTT.